This T cell receptor (beta chain) comes out of a study of Graves' ophthalmopathy and Graves' hyperthyroidism. General study findings and limits: With 70.59% sensitivity and approximately 73% specificity, the model predicted ophthalmopathy progression. In separating ophthalmopathy from stable hyperthyroidism, a 13-signature model achieved approximately 91% sensitivity and 81.08% specificity.

This clonotype showed up many times. The antigen is unknown. RNA transcripts provided the template for amplifying TCR beta CDR3 regions. Following a first-round RT-PCR that used HTBI primers, a second-round multiplex PCR was carried out. A single record per CDR3 protein comes from TCRdb applying MiXCR to the multiplex PCR reads. Among 900,000 to 1,200,000 distinct CDR3 sequences listed, about 38% were seen once. With V trimmed by 1 base and J by 0 bases, 0 bases remained unmatched. The CDR3 spans 14 residues. Germline values: CDR1 SGHDN, CDR2 FVKESK. The receptor comes from an adult man with Graves' hyperthyroidism. The V call is TRBV14, the J call TRBJ2-7, with 7 bases that match TRBD2. Sequencing was performed on peripheral blood or thyroid tissue (not recorded which). CDR3 DNA: TGTGCCAGCAGCCAAGGGGGGGGCTCCTACGAGCAGTACTTC. It is translated as CASSQGGGSYEQYF.